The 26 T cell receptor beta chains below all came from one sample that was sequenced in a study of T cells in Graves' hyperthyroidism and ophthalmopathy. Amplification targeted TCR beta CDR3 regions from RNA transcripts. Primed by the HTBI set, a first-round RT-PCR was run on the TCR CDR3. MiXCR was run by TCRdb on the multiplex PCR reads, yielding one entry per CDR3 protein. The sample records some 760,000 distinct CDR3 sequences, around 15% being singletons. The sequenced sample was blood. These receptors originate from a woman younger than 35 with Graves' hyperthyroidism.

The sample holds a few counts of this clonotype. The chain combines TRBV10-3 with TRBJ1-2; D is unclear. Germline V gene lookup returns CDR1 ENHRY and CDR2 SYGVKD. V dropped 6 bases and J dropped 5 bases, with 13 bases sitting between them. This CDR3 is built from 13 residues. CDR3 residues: CAIRLEGRYGYTF. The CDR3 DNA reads TGTGCCATCAGACTGGAGGGTCGATATGGCTACACCTTC.

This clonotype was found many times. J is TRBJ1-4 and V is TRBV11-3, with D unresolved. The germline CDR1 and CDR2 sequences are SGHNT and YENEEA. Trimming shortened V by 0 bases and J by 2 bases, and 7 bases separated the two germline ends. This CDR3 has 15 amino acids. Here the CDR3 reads CASSLDVATNEKLFF. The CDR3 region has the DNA TGTGCCAGCAGCTTAGATGTGGCTACTAATGAAAAACTGTTTTTT.

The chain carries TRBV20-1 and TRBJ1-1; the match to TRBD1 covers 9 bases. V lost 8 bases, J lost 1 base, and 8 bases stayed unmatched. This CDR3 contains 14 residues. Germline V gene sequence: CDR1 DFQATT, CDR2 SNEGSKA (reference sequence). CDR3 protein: CSPPGQGPNTEAFF. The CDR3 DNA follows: TGCAGTCCCCCGGGACAGGGACCGAACACTGAAGCTTTCTTT.

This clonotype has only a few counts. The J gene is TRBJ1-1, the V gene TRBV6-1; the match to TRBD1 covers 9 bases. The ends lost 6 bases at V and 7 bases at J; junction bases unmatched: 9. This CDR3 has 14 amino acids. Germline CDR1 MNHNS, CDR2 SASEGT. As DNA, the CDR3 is TGTGCCAGCAGGAGATGGGACAGGGCAGGTGAAGCTTTCTTT. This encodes CASRRWDRAGEAFF.

The CDR3, as DNA: TGCGCCAGCAGCCCGGGGACAGGGGAATTGAACTATGGCTACACCTTC. It translates to CASSPGTGELNYGYTF. The chain joins TRBV4-3 to TRBJ1-2, with TRBD1 matching over 10 bases. V lost 4 bases to trimming and J lost 2 bases; unmatched junction nucleotides: 7. Germline CDR1 reads LGHNA; CDR2 reads YSLEER. This CDR3 is 16 amino acids long.

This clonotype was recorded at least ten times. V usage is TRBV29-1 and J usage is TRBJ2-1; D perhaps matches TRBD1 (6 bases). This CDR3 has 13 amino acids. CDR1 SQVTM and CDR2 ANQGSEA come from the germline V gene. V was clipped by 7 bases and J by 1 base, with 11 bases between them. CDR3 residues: CSAPGQSYNEQFF. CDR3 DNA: TGCAGCGCCCCCGGACAGTCCTACAATGAGCAGTTCTTC.

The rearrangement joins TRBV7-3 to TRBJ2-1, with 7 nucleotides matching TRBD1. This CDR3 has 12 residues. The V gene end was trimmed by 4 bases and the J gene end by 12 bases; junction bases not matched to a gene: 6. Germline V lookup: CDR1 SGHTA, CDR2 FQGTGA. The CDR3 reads CASSSQQGRQFF. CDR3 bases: TGTGCCAGCAGCTCTCAACAGGGGAGGCAGTTCTTC. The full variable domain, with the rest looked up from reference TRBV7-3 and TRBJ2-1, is GAGVSQTPSNKVTEKGKYVELRCDPISGHTALYWYRQSLGQGPEFLIYFQGTGAADDSGLPNDRFFAVRPEGSVSTLKIQRTERGDSAVYLCASSSQQGRQFFGPGTRLTVL.

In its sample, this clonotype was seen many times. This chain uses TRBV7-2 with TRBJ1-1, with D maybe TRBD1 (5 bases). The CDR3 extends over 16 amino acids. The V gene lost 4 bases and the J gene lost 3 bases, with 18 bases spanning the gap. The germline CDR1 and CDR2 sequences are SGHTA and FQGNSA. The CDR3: CASSSRSGRGDTEAFF. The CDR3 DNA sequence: TGTGCCAGCAGCTCGAGGTCGGGCAGAGGGGACACTGAAGCTTTCTTT.

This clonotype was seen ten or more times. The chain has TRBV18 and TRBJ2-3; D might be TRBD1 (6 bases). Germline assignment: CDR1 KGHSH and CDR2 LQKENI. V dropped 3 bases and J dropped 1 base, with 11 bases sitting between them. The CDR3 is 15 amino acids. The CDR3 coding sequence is TGTGCCAGCTCACCTTGGGGGCCAGGCACAGATACGCAGTATTTT. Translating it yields CASSPWGPGTDTQYF.

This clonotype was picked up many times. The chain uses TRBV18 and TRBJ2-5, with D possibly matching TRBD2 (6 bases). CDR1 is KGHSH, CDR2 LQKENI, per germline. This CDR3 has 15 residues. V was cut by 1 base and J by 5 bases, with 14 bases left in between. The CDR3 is CASSPRGLTTETQYF. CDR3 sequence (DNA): TGTGCCAGCTCACCACGAGGACTAACGACGGAGACCCAGTACTTC.

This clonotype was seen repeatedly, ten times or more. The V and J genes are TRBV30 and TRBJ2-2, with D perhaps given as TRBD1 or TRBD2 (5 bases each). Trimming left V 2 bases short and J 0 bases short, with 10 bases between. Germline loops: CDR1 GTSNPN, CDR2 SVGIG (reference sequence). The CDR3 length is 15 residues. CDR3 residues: CAWSMRGANTGELFF. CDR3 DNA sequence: TGTGCCTGGAGTATGAGGGGTGCGAACACCGGGGAGCTGTTTTTT.

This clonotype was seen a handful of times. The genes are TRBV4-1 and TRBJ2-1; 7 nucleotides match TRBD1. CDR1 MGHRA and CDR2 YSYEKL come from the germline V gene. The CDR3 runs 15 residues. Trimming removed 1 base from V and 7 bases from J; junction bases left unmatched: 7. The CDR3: CASSQALDRMNEQFF. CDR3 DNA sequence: TGCGCCAGCAGCCAAGCTTTGGACAGGATGAATGAGCAGTTCTTC.

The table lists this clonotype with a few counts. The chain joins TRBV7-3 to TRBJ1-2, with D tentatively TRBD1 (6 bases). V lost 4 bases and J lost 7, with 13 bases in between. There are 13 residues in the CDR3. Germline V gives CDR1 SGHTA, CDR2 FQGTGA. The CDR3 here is CASSSGSGAGYTF. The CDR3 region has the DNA TGTGCCAGCAGCTCCGGGTCGGGGGCTGGCTACACCTTC.

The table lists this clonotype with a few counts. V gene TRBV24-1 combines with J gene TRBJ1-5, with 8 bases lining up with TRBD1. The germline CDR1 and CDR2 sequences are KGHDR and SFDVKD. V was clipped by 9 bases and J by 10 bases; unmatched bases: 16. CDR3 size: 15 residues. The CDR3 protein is CATAPGQAAGRPQHF. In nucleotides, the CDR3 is TGTGCCACCGCGCCGGGACAGGCGGCGGGTCGACCCCAGCATTTT.

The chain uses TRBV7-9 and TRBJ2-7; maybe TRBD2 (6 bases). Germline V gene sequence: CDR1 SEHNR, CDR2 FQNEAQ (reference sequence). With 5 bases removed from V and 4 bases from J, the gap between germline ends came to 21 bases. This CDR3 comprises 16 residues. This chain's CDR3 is CASSLYTTRRWYEQYF. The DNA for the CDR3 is TGTGCCAGCAGCCTTTATACGACTAGACGTTGGTACGAGCAGTACTTC.

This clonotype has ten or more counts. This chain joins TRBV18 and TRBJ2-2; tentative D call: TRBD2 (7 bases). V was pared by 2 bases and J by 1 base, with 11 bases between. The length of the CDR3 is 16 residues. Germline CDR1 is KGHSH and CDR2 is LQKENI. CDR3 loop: CASSPGRGLNTGELFF. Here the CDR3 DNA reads TGTGCCAGCTCACCAGGGCGGGGGCTGAACACCGGGGAGCTGTTTTTT.

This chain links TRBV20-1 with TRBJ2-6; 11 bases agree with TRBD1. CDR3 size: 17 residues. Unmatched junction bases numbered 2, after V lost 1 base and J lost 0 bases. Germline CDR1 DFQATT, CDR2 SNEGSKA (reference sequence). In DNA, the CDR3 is TGCAGTGCTAGAGCCGGGACAGGGGGCTCTGGGGCCAACGTCCTGACTTTC. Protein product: CSARAGTGGSGANVLTF.

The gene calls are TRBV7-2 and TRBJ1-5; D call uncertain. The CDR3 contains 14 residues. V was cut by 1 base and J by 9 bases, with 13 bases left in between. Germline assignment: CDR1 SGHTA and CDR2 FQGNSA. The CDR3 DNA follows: TGTGCCAGCAGCTTAGTCAAACAGTCTACGCCCCAGCATTTT. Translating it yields CASSLVKQSTPQHF. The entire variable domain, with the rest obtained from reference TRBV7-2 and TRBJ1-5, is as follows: GAGVSQSPSNKVTEKGKDVELRCDPISGHTALYWYRQSLGQGLEFLIYFQGNSAPDKSGLPSDRFSAERTGGSVSTLTIQRTQQEDSAVYLCASSLVKQSTPQHFGDGTRLSIL.

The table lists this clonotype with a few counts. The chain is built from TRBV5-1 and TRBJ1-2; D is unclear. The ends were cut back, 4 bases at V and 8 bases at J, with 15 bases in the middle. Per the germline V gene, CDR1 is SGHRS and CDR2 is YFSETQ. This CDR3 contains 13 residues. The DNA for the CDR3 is TGCGCCAGCAGCCCCGGGGAGACCTTGGGCTACACCTTC. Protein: CASSPGETLGYTF.

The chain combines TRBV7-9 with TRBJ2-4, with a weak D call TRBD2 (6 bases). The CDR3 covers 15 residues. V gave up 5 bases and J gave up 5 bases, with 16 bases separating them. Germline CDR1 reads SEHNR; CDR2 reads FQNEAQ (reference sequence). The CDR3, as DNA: TGTGCCAGCAGCGGGAGGTCGGGACGGGAAAACATTCAGTACTTC. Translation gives CASSGRSGRENIQYF.

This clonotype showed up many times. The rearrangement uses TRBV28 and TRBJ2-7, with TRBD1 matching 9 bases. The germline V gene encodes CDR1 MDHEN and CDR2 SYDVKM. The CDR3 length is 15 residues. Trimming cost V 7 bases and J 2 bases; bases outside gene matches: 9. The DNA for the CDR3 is TGTGCCAGCACTACCGGCCGGGACAGGGCCTACGAGCAGTACTTC. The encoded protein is CASTTGRDRAYEQYF.

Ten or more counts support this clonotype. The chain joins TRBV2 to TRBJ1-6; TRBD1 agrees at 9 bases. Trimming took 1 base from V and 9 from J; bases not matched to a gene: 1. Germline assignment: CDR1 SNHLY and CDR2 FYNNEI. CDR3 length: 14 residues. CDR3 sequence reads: CASSEGTGVSPLHF. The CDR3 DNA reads TGTGCCAGCAGTGAAGGGACAGGGGTTTCACCCCTCCACTTT.

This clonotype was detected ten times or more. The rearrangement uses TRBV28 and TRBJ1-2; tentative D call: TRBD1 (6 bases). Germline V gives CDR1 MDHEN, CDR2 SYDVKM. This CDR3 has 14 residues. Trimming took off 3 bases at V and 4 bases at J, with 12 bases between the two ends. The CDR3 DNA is TGTGCCAGCAGTTTCCCCGGGGGCCGCTATGGCTACACCTTC. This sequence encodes CASSFPGGRYGYTF.

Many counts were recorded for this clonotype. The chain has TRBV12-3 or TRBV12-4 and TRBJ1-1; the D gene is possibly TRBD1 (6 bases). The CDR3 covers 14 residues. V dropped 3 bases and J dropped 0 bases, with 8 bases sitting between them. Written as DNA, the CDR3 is TGTGCCAGCAGTTTCGGGGGGCTGAACACTGAAGCTTTCTTT. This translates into CASSFGGLNTEAFF.

The CDR3 region has the DNA TGTGCCAGCAGTTACTCGGACAGGGAGGAGACCCAGTACTTC. Translating gives CASSYSDREETQYF. The chain recombines TRBV6-6 with TRBJ2-5; TRBD1 matches at 8 bases. Trimming cost V 0 bases and J 5 bases; bases outside gene matches: 2. Germline CDR1 and CDR2: MNHNY and SVGAGI (reference sequence). The length of the CDR3 is 14 residues.

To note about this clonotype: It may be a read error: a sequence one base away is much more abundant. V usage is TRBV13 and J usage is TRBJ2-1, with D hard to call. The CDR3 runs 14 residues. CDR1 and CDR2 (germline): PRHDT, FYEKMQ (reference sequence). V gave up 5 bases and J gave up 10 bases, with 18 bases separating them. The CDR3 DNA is TGTGCCAGCAGCCCTTATCCCGGAGAGGCCGAGCAGTTCTTC. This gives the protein CASSPYPGEAEQFF.